The entry below gives a single T cell receptor beta chain sequence along with its context. The entry originates in a study of PD-L1 blockade in urothelial cancer. Clones were sequenced by immunoSEQ multiplex PCR, and TCRdb holds only the in-frame ones, with some missing. The sample shows around 40,000 clones, roughly 89% of them seen only once. Germline-derived CDR1 and CDR2 are WNHNN and SYGVQD (reference sequence). Trimming removed 2 bases from V and 7 bases from J; junction bases left unmatched: 4. CDR3 length equals 14 residues. This receptor was taken from a man aged 55 to 70 with urothelial cancer. The V call is TRBV10-1, the J call TRBJ2-2, with 7 bases lining up with TRBD1. The source was PBMCs, collected around atezolizumab (anti-PD-L1) treatment. Here the CDR3 reads CASSERQGDGELFF. The CDR3 nucleotides are TGCGCCAGCAGTGAGAGGCAGGGGGACGGGGAGCTGTTTTTT.